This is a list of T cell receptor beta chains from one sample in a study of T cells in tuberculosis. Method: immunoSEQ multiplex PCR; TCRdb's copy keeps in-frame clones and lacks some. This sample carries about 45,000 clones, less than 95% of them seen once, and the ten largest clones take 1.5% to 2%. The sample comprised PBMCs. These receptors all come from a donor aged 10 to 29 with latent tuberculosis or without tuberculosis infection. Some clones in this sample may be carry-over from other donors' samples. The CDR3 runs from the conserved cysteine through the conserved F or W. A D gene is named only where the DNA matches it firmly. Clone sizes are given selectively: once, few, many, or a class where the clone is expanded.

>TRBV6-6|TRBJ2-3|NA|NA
CASSPDIRGVTDTQYF
TGTGCCAGCAGCCCCGATATACGGGGAGTAACAGATACGCAGTATTTT
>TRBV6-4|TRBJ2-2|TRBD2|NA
CARYPGLAGGHTGELFF
TGTGCCAGATATCCGGGACTAGCGGGAGGACACACCGGGGAGCTGTTTTTT
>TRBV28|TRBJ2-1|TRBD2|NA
CASSALWEGRSEQFF
TGTGCCAGCAGCGCCCTGTGGGAGGGCCGATCTGAGCAGTTCTTC
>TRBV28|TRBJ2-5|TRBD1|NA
CASSWDREETQYF
TGTGCCAGCAGTTGGGACAGGGAAGAGACCCAGTACTTC
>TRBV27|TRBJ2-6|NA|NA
CASSLWQNSGANVLTF
TGTGCCAGCAGTTTATGGCAGAACTCTGGGGCCAACGTCCTGACTTTC
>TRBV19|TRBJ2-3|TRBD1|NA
CASSGRTGGTDTQYF
TGTGCCAGTAGCGGCCGGACAGGGGGCACAGATACGCAGTATTTT
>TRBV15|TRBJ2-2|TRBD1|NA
CATSRDRGNTGELFF
TGTGCCACCAGCAGGGACAGGGGGAACACCGGGGAGCTGTTTTTT
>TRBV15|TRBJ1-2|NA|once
CATSRDGFGDTSNYGYTF
TGTGCCACCAGCAGAGATGGATTTGGGGACACTTCTAACTATGGCTACACCTTC
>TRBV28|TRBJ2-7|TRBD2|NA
CASSVGRGRAYEQYF
TGTGCCAGCAGTGTCGGACGGGGGAGGGCCTACGAGCAGTACTTC
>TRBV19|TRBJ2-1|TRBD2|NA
CASRTSGSSGNEQFF
TGTGCCAGTCGAACAAGCGGGAGCTCGGGGAATGAGCAGTTCTTC
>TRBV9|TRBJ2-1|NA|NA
CASSVARLETYNEQFF
TGTGCCAGCAGCGTTGCCAGACTAGAAACCTACAATGAGCAGTTCTTC
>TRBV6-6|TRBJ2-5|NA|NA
CASYDSGGFQETQYF
TGTGCCAGCTACGACAGCGGAGGGTTCCAAGAGACCCAGTACTTC
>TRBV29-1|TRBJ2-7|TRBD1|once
CSASGQGPSYEQYF
TGCAGCGCCTCGGGACAGGGCCCTTCCTACGAGCAGTACTTC
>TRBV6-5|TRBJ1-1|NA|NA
CASSYSDSLNTEAFF
TGTGCCAGCAGTTACTCTGACAGCTTGAACACTGAAGCTTTCTTT
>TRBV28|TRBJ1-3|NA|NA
CASTPQVPGNTIYF
TGTGCCAGCACTCCCCAGGTTCCTGGAAACACCATATATTTT
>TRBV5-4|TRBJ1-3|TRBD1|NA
CASSFLGSTGDTIYF
TGTGCCAGCAGCTTCCTGGGATCGACAGGGGACACCATATATTTT
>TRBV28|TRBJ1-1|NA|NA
CATLTETPVGTEAFF
TGTGCCACCCTAACAGAGACACCGGTGGGCACTGAAGCTTTCTTT
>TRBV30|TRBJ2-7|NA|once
CAWSSGDREQYF
TGTGCCTGGAGCTCGGGAGATCGGGAGCAGTACTTC
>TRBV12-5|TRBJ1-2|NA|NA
CASGTHVRDYGYTF
TGTGCTAGTGGTACCCACGTAAGAGACTATGGCTACACCTTC
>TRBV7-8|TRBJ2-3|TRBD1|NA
CASSLSGTGSDTQYF
TGTGCCAGCAGCCTCTCCGGGACAGGGTCAGATACGCAGTATTTT
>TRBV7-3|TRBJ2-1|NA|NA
CASSLGTEGEQFF
TGTGCCAGCAGCTTAGGGACGGAGGGTGAGCAGTTCTTC
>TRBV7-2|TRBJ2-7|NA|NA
CASSLAVSPSYEQYF
TGTGCCAGCAGCTTAGCCGTGAGCCCCTCCTACGAGCAGTACTTC
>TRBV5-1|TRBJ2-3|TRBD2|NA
CASSSNLAGADTQYF
TGCGCCAGCAGCTCTAACCTAGCGGGGGCAGATACGCAGTATTTT
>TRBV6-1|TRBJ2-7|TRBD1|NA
CASSLGQGTSEQYF
TGTGCCAGCAGTCTGGGACAGGGGACGTCCGAGCAGTACTTC
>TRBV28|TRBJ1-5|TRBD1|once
CASSSWTGFGGNQPQHF
TGTGCCAGCAGTTCATGGACAGGGTTTGGGGGCAATCAGCCCCAGCATTTT
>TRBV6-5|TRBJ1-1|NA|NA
CASSYSSRGLRAFF
TGTGCCAGCAGTTACTCGTCACGGGGGTTACGGGCTTTCTTT
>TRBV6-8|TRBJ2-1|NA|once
CASSYSSEGDSTNEQFF
TGTGCCAGCAGTTACTCGAGTGAAGGAGACTCGACCAATGAGCAGTTCTTC
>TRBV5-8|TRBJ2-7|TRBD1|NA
CASSLGDRGHKEQYF
TGTGCCAGCAGCTTGGGAGACAGGGGGCATAAGGAGCAGTACTTC
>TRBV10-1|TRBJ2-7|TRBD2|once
CASSESQGLAGVGYEQYF
TGCGCCAGCAGTGAGTCGCAGGGACTAGCGGGAGTAGGATACGAGCAGTACTTC
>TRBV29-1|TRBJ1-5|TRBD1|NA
CSVEGDSSNQPQHF
TGCAGCGTTGAAGGGGACAGTAGCAATCAGCCCCAGCATTTT
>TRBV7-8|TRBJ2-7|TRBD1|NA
CASSLGWTGNSYEQYF
TGTGCCAGCAGCTTAGGGTGGACAGGGAACTCCTACGAGCAGTACTTC
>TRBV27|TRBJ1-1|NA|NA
CASSYVRGTEAFF
TGTGCCAGCAGTTACGTTCGAGGGACTGAAGCTTTCTTT
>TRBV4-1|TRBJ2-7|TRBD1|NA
CASSREGLVRTGNEQYF
TGCGCCAGCAGCCGAGAAGGGCTTGTACGGACAGGGAACGAGCAGTACTTC
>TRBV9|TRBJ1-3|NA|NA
CASSPDGRPSSGNTIYF
TGTGCCAGCAGCCCCGACGGCAGGCCAAGCTCTGGAAACACCATATATTTT
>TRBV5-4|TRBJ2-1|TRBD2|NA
CASSDLAGSYNEQFF
TGTGCCAGCAGCGACCTAGCGGGTTCCTACAATGAGCAGTTCTTC
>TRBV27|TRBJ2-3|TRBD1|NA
CASSDRGRGTDTQYF
TGTGCCAGCAGCGACAGGGGGCGAGGCACAGATACGCAGTATTTT
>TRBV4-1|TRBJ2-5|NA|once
CASSLPGLIETQYF
TGCGCCAGCAGCCTTCCCGGGTTGATAGAGACCCAGTACTTC
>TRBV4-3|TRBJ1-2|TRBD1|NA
CASSPNPRDRETGYTF
TGCGCCAGCAGCCCTAATCCCCGGGACAGGGAGACTGGCTACACCTTC
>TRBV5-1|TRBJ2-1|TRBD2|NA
CASSLEGGPGHEQFF
TGCGCCAGCAGTCTTGAGGGAGGGCCTGGTCATGAGCAGTTCTTC
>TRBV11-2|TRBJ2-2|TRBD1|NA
CASSPRTGVVTGELFF
TGTGCCAGCAGCCCCAGGACAGGGGTGGTCACCGGGGAGCTGTTTTTT
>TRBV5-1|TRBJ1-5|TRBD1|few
CASSSTGVGQPQHF
TGCGCCAGCAGCTCGACAGGGGTAGGCCAGCCCCAGCATTTT
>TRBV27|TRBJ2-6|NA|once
CASRQGTPGANVLTF
TGTGCCAGCAGGCAGGGGACCCCTGGGGCCAACGTCCTGACTTTC
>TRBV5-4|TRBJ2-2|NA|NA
CASTSGGRHTGELFF
TGTGCCAGCACCTCAGGGGGGCGGCACACCGGGGAGCTGTTTTTT
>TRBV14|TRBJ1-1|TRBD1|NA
CASSQGQTTEAFF
TGTGCCAGCAGCCAGGGACAGACCACTGAAGCTTTCTTT
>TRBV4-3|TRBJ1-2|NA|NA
CASRPSKGGRYGYTF
TGCGCCAGCAGACCCTCAAAGGGGGGGCGTTATGGCTACACCTTC
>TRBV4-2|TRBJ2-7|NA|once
CASSLYRASRDEQYF
TGTGCCAGCAGCCTCTACAGGGCCTCCAGGGACGAGCAGTACTTC
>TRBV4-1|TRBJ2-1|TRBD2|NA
CASSPTSPSSYNEQFF
TGCGCCAGCAGTCCGACTAGCCCGAGCTCCTACAATGAGCAGTTCTTC